One and the same sample provided the 21 T cell receptor beta chains below, sequenced in a study of Ad26.COV2.S vaccination and SARS-CoV-2 variants. TCRdb keeps only in-frame clones here, not all; method: immunoSEQ multiplex PCR. In the table there are roughly 400,000 clones, roughly 90% of which are singletons. Indicated treatment: 19 received Ad26.COV2.S at low or high dose, single or two shots; about five received placebo; per-sample allocation not given. Following the first vaccine or placebo injection, samples were taken on day 63. Sequenced here: peripheral blood, sampled in a trial of Ad26.COV2.S vaccine versus placebo. All receptors come from a person between 18 and 59 years old who received the Ad26.COV2.S COVID-19 vaccine or a placebo.

This clone was observed a single time. V usage is TRBV19 and J usage is TRBJ2-6; D is undetermined. V was cut by 3 bases and J by 2 bases, with 8 bases left in between. The V gene's germline CDR1 is LNHDA and CDR2 SQIVND (reference sequence). The CDR3 consists of 15 residues. This CDR3 reads CASSIGSAGANVLTF. The CDR3 coding sequence is TGTGCCAGTAGTATTGGGTCGGCTGGGGCCAACGTCCTGACTTTC. Full variable domain (rest looked up from reference TRBV19 and TRBJ2-6): DGGITQSPKYLFRKEGQNVTLSCEQNLNHDAMYWYRQDPGQGLRLIYYSQIVNDFQKGDIAEGYSVSREKKESFPLTVTSAQKNPTAFYLCASSIGSAGANVLTFGAGSRLTVL.

The chain carries TRBV28 and TRBJ2-5; 12 nucleotides line up with TRBD2. CDR1 is MDHEN and CDR2 is SYDVKM in the germline V gene. The CDR3 totals 16 residues. The V segment lost 4 bases and the J segment 1 base; nucleotides outside the gene matches: 4. CDR3 sequence: CASSSRTSGIQETQYF. CDR3 sequence (DNA): TGTGCCAGCAGTTCCAGGACTAGCGGGATCCAAGAGACCCAGTACTTC.

V usage is TRBV11-3 and J usage is TRBJ2-7; D is perhaps TRBD1 (6 bases). This CDR3 is 13 amino acids long. Germline values: CDR1 SGHNT, CDR2 YENEEA. Trimming stripped 5 bases from V and 2 bases from J, with 10 bases between. CDR3: CASSPGQTYEQYF. For the CDR3, the DNA is TGTGCCAGCAGCCCGGGACAAACCTACGAGCAGTACTTC.

The chain employs TRBV19 and TRBJ2-3; D is possibly TRBD1 (6 bases). In germline, CDR1 is LNHDA, CDR2 SQIVND (reference sequence). This CDR3 has 16 residues. Trimming removed 2 bases at V and 4 bases at J, with 16 bases between. CDR3 DNA sequence: TGTGCCAGTAGTATACGCACAGGGTGGTCCGCAGATACGCAGTATTTT. Its protein product is CASSIRTGWSADTQYF.

This chain joins TRBV10-2 and TRBJ1-2; 9 bases are shared with TRBD1. The CDR3 sequence is 15 residues long. Looked up from germline, CDR1 is WSHSY and CDR2 is SAAADI. J lost 4 bases, V lost 3 bases, and 6 bases had no gene match. The CDR3 loop is CASSEADRGSYGYTF. The CDR3, as DNA: TGCGCCAGCAGTGAAGCGGACAGGGGATCCTATGGCTACACCTTC.

V gene TRBV6-5 combines with J gene TRBJ1-2; the D gene is possibly TRBD1 (6 bases). Germline V CDR1 and CDR2: MNHEY, SVGAGI. Trimming cost V 7 bases and J 7 bases, with 13 bases left between them. The CDR3 sequence is 12 residues long. The CDR3 DNA reads TGTGCCAGCACCCATGAACAGGGTGGCTACACCTTC. Protein sequence: CASTHEQGGYTF.

The chain couples TRBV6-5 to TRBJ2-7; D unresolved. Germline V gene sequence: CDR1 MNHEY, CDR2 SVGAGI. This CDR3 comprises 13 residues. The ends were cut back, 2 bases at V and 6 bases at J, with 11 bases in the middle. The CDR3 here is CASSYDGGGEQYF. CDR3 sequence (DNA): TGTGCCAGCAGTTACGACGGCGGCGGCGAGCAGTACTTC.

The V gene is TRBV4-1, the J gene TRBJ2-1; 8 positions match TRBD1. J was trimmed by 8 bases and V by 2 bases; bases with no gene match: 5. Germline V gene sequence: CDR1 MGHRA, CDR2 YSYEKL. The CDR3 is made up of 14 amino acids. CDR3 DNA: TGCGCCAGCAGCCAAAGGACAGGGACCGATGAGCAGTTCTTC. It specifies CASSQRTGTDEQFF.

The chain combines TRBV19 with TRBJ2-2; 9 bases fit TRBD1. This CDR3 is 14 amino acids long. V shed 9 bases and J 2 bases; nucleotides not matched to a gene: 4. The germline V gene has CDR1 LNHDA and CDR2 SQIVND (reference sequence). The CDR3 here is CASWTGDNTGELFF. CDR3 sequence (DNA): TGTGCCAGCTGGACAGGGGATAACACCGGGGAGCTGTTTTTT.

The CDR3 loop reads CASSIGGTVREQYF. The CDR3 coding sequence is TGTGCCAGTAGTATAGGGGGGACAGTTCGCGAGCAGTACTTC. The chain joins TRBV19 to TRBJ2-7, with 7 positions matching TRBD1. Germline values: CDR1 LNHDA, CDR2 SQIVND (reference sequence). This CDR3 has 14 residues. Losses at the gene ends were 1 base for V and 6 bases for J; bases not matched to a gene: 6.

The chain has TRBV18 and TRBJ2-7; a possible D gene is TRBD2 (5 bases). The germline gives CDR1 KGHSH, CDR2 LQKENI. This CDR3 is 15 amino acids long. The V gene lost 2 bases and the J gene lost 4 bases, with 15 bases spanning the gap. CDR3 residues: CASSPGPGMGYEQYF. CDR3 DNA sequence: TGTGCCAGCTCACCAGGGCCGGGGATGGGATACGAGCAGTACTTC.

The V gene is TRBV7-2, the J gene TRBJ2-2; D possibly matches TRBD1 or TRBD2 (6 bases each). CDR1 SGHTA and CDR2 FQGNSA come from the germline V gene. The CDR3 contains 16 residues. The V and J ends lost 3 bases and 1 base respectively, with 12 bases between them. The CDR3 bases are TGTGCCAGCAGCTTTGTGGGGGGCCGGAACACCGGGGAGCTGTTTTTT. Translation: CASSFVGGRNTGELFF.

V gene TRBV3-1 (or the pseudogene TRBV3-2) combines with J gene TRBJ2-3; D gene uncertain. Germline assignment: CDR1 LGHDT and CDR2 YNNKEL (reference sequence). V was trimmed by 5 bases and J by 5 bases, leaving 8 bases between them. CDR3 length: 12 residues. CDR3 in amino acids: CASSTRGDTQYF. The CDR3 nucleotides read TGTGCCAGCAGCACCCGTGGAGATACGCAGTATTTT.

The chain carries TRBV4-3 and TRBJ2-7; D is unresolved. Looked up from germline, CDR1 is LGHNA and CDR2 is YSLEER. V lost 1 base, J lost 2 bases, and 9 bases lay in between. CDR3 length equals 14 residues. The CDR3: CASSQVFGPYEQYF. In DNA, the CDR3 is TGCGCCAGCAGCCAAGTTTTTGGACCCTACGAGCAGTACTTC.

This clone was seen once. The chain is built from TRBV7-9 and TRBJ2-1; 15 nucleotides agree with TRBD2. Germline V gene lookup returns CDR1 SEHNR and CDR2 FQNEAQ (reference sequence). V lost 8 bases to trimming and J lost 11 bases; unmatched junction nucleotides: 4. CDR3 length: 13 amino acids. The CDR3 loop is CASVGLAGGKQFF. The CDR3 nucleotides read TGTGCCAGCGTTGGACTAGCGGGGGGGAAGCAGTTCTTC. Supplemented by reference TRBV7-9 and TRBJ2-1, the full variable domain reads DTGVSQNPRHKITKRGQNVTFRCDPISEHNRLYWYRQTLGQGPEFLTYFQNEAQLEKSRLLSDRFSAERPKGSFSTLEIQRTEQGDSAMYLCASVGLAGGKQFFGPGTRLTVL.

The count of this clone is one. The chain combines TRBV7-8 with TRBJ2-7, with 7 bases fitting TRBD1. The J segment lost 3 bases and the V segment lost 2 bases, leaving 7 bases of the junction unmatched. CDR1 and CDR2 from the germline V gene are SGHVS and FQNEAQ. There are 15 residues in the CDR3. CDR3 in amino acids: CASSLKRDRHYEQYF. The CDR3, as DNA: TGTGCCAGCAGCTTAAAGAGGGACAGACACTACGAGCAGTACTTC.

V is TRBV7-9 and J is TRBJ2-3; 8 positions agree with TRBD2. V gave up 7 bases and J gave up 0 bases; unmatched junction bases: 6. CDR1 is SEHNR and CDR2 is FQNEAQ in the germline V gene (reference sequence). The CDR3 covers 15 residues. CDR3 in amino acids: CASTFGGGSTDTQYF. DNA for the CDR3: TGTGCCAGCACCTTCGGGGGGGGGAGCACAGATACGCAGTATTTT.

The rearrangement joins TRBV27 to TRBJ2-7; D remains unclear. Trimming pared 3 bases from V and 0 bases from J, leaving 6 bases between. The length of the CDR3 is 13 residues. Germline V gives CDR1 MNHEY, CDR2 SMNVEV (reference sequence). The CDR3: CASSFGRSYEQYF. The DNA of the CDR3 is TGTGCCAGCAGTTTTGGCCGCTCCTACGAGCAGTACTTC.

This chain connects TRBV7-2 to TRBJ1-5; 7 nucleotides agree with TRBD1. The CDR3 spans 15 residues. V shed 1 base, J shed 1 base, and the junction held 1 base outside the gene matches. Germline V CDR1 and CDR2: SGHTA, FQGNSA. This CDR3 is CASSLGGGSNQPQHF. The CDR3 DNA reads TGTGCCAGCAGCTTAGGAGGGGGCAGCAATCAGCCCCAGCATTTT.

Concerning this clone: The same CDR3 can be traced to other DNA sequences in this sample. The chain's CDR3 is CASSSQGNTGELFF. CDR3 coding DNA: TGCGCCAGCAGTTCCCAGGGCAACACCGGGGAGCTGTTTTTT. The gene calls are TRBV5-1 and TRBJ2-2; possible D gene TRBD1, 5 bases. Per germline, CDR1 SGHRS and CDR2 YFSETQ. V lost 5 bases, J lost 2 bases, and 10 bases lay in between. CDR3 length: 14 amino acids.

This chain uses TRBV7-2 with TRBJ1-1, with D possibly being TRBD1 (6 bases). V gave up 4 bases and J gave up 5 bases, with 11 bases separating them. The CDR3 totals 13 residues. CDR1 and CDR2 (germline): SGHTA, FQGNSA. Here the CDR3 reads CASSSRGATEAFF. The DNA for the CDR3 is TGTGCCAGCAGCTCCAGGGGAGCGACTGAAGCTTTCTTT.